These 21 T cell receptor beta chains were sequenced from one sample in a study of blood T cell repertoires in COVID-19. Assay: immunoSEQ multiplex PCR; the TCRdb copy retains only in-frame clones and omits some. The sample contains approximately 210,000 clones, almost 85% of which appear only once. Source material: peripheral blood. The receptor source for this set is a woman aged 45-65 years with active or convalescent COVID-19.

The rearrangement links TRBV12-5 to TRBJ2-7, with 7 bases aligning to TRBD1. Trimming took 1 base from V and 1 from J; bases not matched to a gene: 1. The V gene's germline CDR1 is LGHNT and CDR2 FRNRAP. The CDR3 spans 14 residues. The CDR3 DNA sequence: TGTGCTAGTGGTTTGGGACAGGGTTCCTACGAGCAGTACTTC. Its translation is CASGLGQGSYEQYF. The full variable domain, rest sourced from reference TRBV12-5 and TRBJ2-7, is DARVTQTPRHKVTEMGQEVTMRCQPILGHNTVFWYRQTMMQGLELLAYFRNRAPLDDSGMPKDRFSAEMPDATLATLKIQPSEPRDSAVYFCASGLGQGSYEQYFGPGTRLTVT.

The CDR3 loop reads CASSSAGARTYEQYV. The CDR3 nucleotides read TGTGCCAGCAGTTCGGCGGGGGCAAGGACTTACGAGCAGTACGTC. The chain combines TRBV28 with TRBJ2-7; D is possibly TRBD2 (7 bases). Germline CDR1 MDHEN, CDR2 SYDVKM. V lost 4 bases to trimming and J lost 4 bases, with 17 bases between them. The CDR3 length is 15 residues.

The chain has TRBV6-1 and TRBJ1-3, with 7 bases fitting TRBD1. The CDR3 runs to 15 residues. The V gene end was trimmed by 2 bases and the J gene end by 4 bases; junction bases not matched to a gene: 5. Germline CDR1 and CDR2: MNHNS and SASEGT. For the CDR3, the DNA is TGTGCCAGCAGTGAAAAGGGGGCGCAGGGAAACACCATATATTTT. Its protein is CASSEKGAQGNTIYF.

V is TRBV4-1 and J is TRBJ2-1; D remains ambiguous. This CDR3 comprises 14 residues. Trimming cost V 2 bases and J 4 bases, with 9 bases left between them. CDR1 and CDR2 (germline): MGHRA, YSYEKL. DNA for the CDR3: TGCGCCAGCAGCCAATACACGGAGTACAATGAGCAGTTCTTC. Translating gives CASSQYTEYNEQFF.

The chain recombines TRBV29-1 with TRBJ2-7; D possibly corresponds to TRBD2 (6 bases). CDR3 size: 15 residues. The germline CDR1 and CDR2 sequences are SQVTM and ANQGSEA. Trimming removed 1 base from V and 0 bases from J, with 13 bases in between. The CDR3, as DNA: TGCAGCGTTGAAGCCCGGACTATATACTCCTACGAGCAGTACTTC. It specifies CSVEARTIYSYEQYF.

This rearrangement joins TRBV5-1 to TRBJ2-5, with D perhaps matching TRBD1 (6 bases). The CDR3 consists of 14 residues. Trimming removed 4 bases from V and 1 base from J, with 11 bases in between. Germline V gene lookup returns CDR1 SGHRS and CDR2 YFSETQ. CDR3 nucleotides: TGCGCCAGCAGCGCCACAGGGCTCCAAGAGACCCAGTACTTC. This encodes CASSATGLQETQYF.

This chain joins TRBV6-2 or TRBV6-3 and TRBJ1-1; possibly TRBD1 for D (5 bases). The CDR3 has 15 amino acids. Trimming took 2 bases from V and 5 from J, leaving 15 bases between them. Germline assignment: CDR1 MNHEY and CDR2 SVGEGT. The CDR3 spells CASSYPKGSGTEAFF. In nucleotides, the CDR3 is TGTGCCAGCAGTTACCCTAAGGGGTCAGGGACTGAAGCTTTCTTT.

The CDR3 is CASSYSRGTGELFF. DNA for the CDR3: TGTGCCAGCAGTTACTCCAGGGGTACCGGGGAGCTGTTTTTT. The chain links TRBV6-5 to TRBJ2-2; D is perhaps TRBD1 (6 bases). The CDR3 length is 14 residues. The V end was cut by 0 bases, the J end by 5 bases, with 7 bases between. The V gene's germline CDR1 is MNHEY and CDR2 SVGAGI.

This chain uses TRBV9 with TRBJ1-1; D perhaps matches TRBD1 (5 bases). Germline V lookup: CDR1 SGDLS, CDR2 YYNGEE. V lost 0 bases and J lost 4, with 10 bases in between. The length of the CDR3 is 14 residues. DNA for the CDR3: TGTGCCAGCAGCGTAGCGGGCAGGGCCACTGAAGCTTTCTTT. It translates to CASSVAGRATEAFF. Full variable domain (remainder filled in from reference TRBV9 and TRBJ1-1): DSGVTQTPKHLITATGQRVTLRCSPRSGDLSVYWYQQSLDQGLQFLIQYYNGEERAKGNILERFSAQQFPDLHSELNLSSLELGDSALYFCASSVAGRATEAFFGQGTRLTVV.

The chain carries TRBV7-9 and TRBJ2-1, with 8 bases that match TRBD1. Unmatched junction bases numbered 8, after V lost 1 base and J lost 6 bases. The CDR3 extends over 16 amino acids. Germline V gene lookup returns CDR1 SEHNR and CDR2 FQNEAQ (reference sequence). The CDR3 DNA reads TGTGCCAGCAGCTTAGGACGGACAGGGCTTGGCAATGAGCAGTTCTTC. Protein product: CASSLGRTGLGNEQFF.

The gene calls are TRBV28 and TRBJ2-6; 11 bases are a match to TRBD1. There are 18 residues in the CDR3. CDR1 and CDR2 from the germline V gene are MDHEN and SYDVKM. V shed 6 bases, J shed 0 bases, and the junction held 7 bases outside the gene matches. Here the CDR3 reads CASSPWTGGLSGANVLTF. The CDR3 DNA reads TGTGCCAGCAGCCCCTGGACAGGGGGCCTCTCTGGGGCCAACGTCCTGACTTTC.

The chain recombines TRBV5-1 with TRBJ2-2; D is perhaps TRBD1 (5 bases). With 3 bases removed from V and 4 bases from J, the gap between germline ends came to 10 bases. CDR1 SGHRS and CDR2 YFSETQ come from the germline V gene. The length of the CDR3 is 14 residues. CDR3: CASSSQGFTGELFF. Written as DNA, the CDR3 is TGCGCCAGCAGCTCCCAGGGTTTCACCGGGGAGCTGTTTTTT.

This sequence joins TRBV5-1 and TRBJ2-5; a possible D gene is TRBD1 (6 bases). This CDR3 is 14 amino acids long. The V and J ends lost 4 bases and 2 bases respectively, with 12 bases between them. From germline, CDR1 is SGHRS and CDR2 YFSETQ. The CDR3 nucleotides are TGCGCCAGCAGCCGGACAGAGATTCAAGAGACCCAGTACTTC. Protein: CASSRTEIQETQYF.

The V call is TRBV21-1, the J call TRBJ2-3; TRBD2, the table's D call, lacks a check against the DNA. TRBV21-1 is flagged as a pseudogene. This CDR3 contains 18 residues. CDR3 DNA sequence: TGTGCCAGCAGCAACGGGCCAATAGCGGGGGGGCCGTCATATACGCAGTATTTT. Translation: CASSNGPIAGGPSYTQYF.

This chain joins TRBV28 and TRBJ1-1, with a possible D match to TRBD1 (6 bases). The V and J ends lost 7 bases and 4 bases respectively, with 13 bases between them. Germline lookup yields CDR1 MDHEN and CDR2 SYDVKM. This CDR3 region has 13 residues. The CDR3 nucleotides are TGTGCCAGCACCGTACAGGGTCGCACTGAAGCTTTCTTT. Translating it yields CASTVQGRTEAFF.

The chain is built from TRBV6-6 and TRBJ1-3; D uncertain. Germline CDR1 is MNHNY and CDR2 is SVGAGI (reference sequence). Deletions cut 7 bases from V and 0 bases from J, with 13 bases between. The CDR3 is made up of 15 amino acids. CDR3 DNA sequence: TGTGCCAGCATAGACGGTCCTAGCTCTGGAAACACCATATATTTT. As protein: CASIDGPSSGNTIYF.

This clone was counted a few times. The chain is built from TRBV5-1 and TRBJ1-3, with D possibly TRBD1 on 6 matching bases. Germline values: CDR1 SGHRS, CDR2 YFSETQ. The CDR3 has 13 amino acids. V lost 5 bases and J 6 bases, leaving 12 bases between the germline ends. The CDR3 is CASSAGQKNTIYF. The DNA for the CDR3 is TGCGCCAGCAGTGCCGGACAGAAAAACACCATATATTTT.

This chain connects TRBV6-5 to TRBJ1-1; 7 nucleotides align to TRBD1. This CDR3 comprises 13 residues. The J segment lost 5 bases and the V segment lost 6 bases, leaving 6 bases of the junction unmatched. Looked up from germline, CDR1 is MNHEY and CDR2 is SVGAGI. CDR3 nucleotides: TGTGCCAGCAGCCGACAGGGATCGACTGAAGCTTTCTTT. Residues: CASSRQGSTEAFF.

This chain joins TRBV6-5 and TRBJ2-7; 9 nucleotides agree with TRBD2. The germline V gene has CDR1 MNHEY and CDR2 SVGAGI. CDR3 length: 15 residues. The junction had 8 bases not matched to a gene; V was cut back by 6 bases and J by 2 bases. This CDR3 reads CASRDSGGYTYEQYV. The CDR3 DNA reads as TGTGCCAGCAGGGATAGCGGGGGATATACCTACGAGCAGTACGTC.

The sample holds one count of this clone. The chain employs TRBV3-1 (or the pseudogene TRBV3-2) and TRBJ2-5, with D tentatively TRBD2 (5 bases). Germline V lookup: CDR1 LGHDT, CDR2 YNNKEL (reference sequence). Trimming pared 4 bases from V and 5 bases from J, leaving 11 bases between. The CDR3 sequence is 13 residues long. The CDR3, as DNA: TGTGCCAGCAGCCTTGGACTCGGGGAGACCCAGTACTTC. It is translated as CASSLGLGETQYF.

The count of this clone is one. The rearrangement joins TRBV27 to TRBJ1-2; tentative D call: TRBD1 (5 bases). The V gene's germline CDR1 is MNHEY and CDR2 SMNVEV (reference sequence). This CDR3 has 14 amino acids. V dropped 6 bases and J dropped 2 bases, with 13 bases sitting between them. CDR3 nucleotides: TGTGCCAGCAGATTCCTGGGACTAAACTATGGCTACACCTTC. Translating it yields CASRFLGLNYGYTF.